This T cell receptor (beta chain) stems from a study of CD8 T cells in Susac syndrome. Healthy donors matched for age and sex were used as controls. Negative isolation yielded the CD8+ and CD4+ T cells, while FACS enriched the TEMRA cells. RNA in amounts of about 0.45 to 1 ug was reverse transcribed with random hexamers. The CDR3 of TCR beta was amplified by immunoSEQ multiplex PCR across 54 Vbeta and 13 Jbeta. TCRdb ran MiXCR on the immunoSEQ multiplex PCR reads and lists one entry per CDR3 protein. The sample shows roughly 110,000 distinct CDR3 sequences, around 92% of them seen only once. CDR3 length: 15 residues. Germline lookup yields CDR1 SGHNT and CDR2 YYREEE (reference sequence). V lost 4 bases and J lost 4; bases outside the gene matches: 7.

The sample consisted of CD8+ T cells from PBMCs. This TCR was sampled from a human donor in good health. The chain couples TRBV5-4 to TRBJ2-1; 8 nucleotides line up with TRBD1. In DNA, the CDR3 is TGTGCCAGCAGCGACCGGGACAGGCGATACAATGAGCAGTTCTTC. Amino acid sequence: CASSDRDRRYNEQFF.